The 14 T cell receptor beta chains presented below share a single source sample, sequenced in a study of blood T cells in healthy people across ages. Primed by a sample-barcoded 5' primer and a J-beta primer mix, a second PCR proceeded for about 6 to 12 cycles. TCRdb re-called the 5' RACE reads through MiXCR, storing one row per CDR3 protein. The sample has approximately 850,000 distinct CDR3 sequences, 58% seen once. The specimen sequenced was blood. The receptors shown here come from a man aged 25 to 40 in good health.

The DNA for the CDR3 is TGCAGCGTTGGAAGGACCGTCGGCACAGATACGCAGTATTTT. Residues: CSVGRTVGTDTQYF. The V call is TRBV29-1, the J call TRBJ2-3; D not certain. V gave up 4 bases and J gave up 1 base, with 12 bases separating them. The CDR3 contains 14 residues. The germline V gene has CDR1 SQVTM and CDR2 ANQGSEA.

This clonotype was counted once. CDR3 sequence reads: CSATGTAVSYEQYF. DNA of the CDR3: TGCAGTGCGACCGGGACAGCCGTCTCCTACGAGCAGTACTTC. V is TRBV20-1 and J is TRBJ2-7; 7 bases are a match to TRBD1. With V trimmed by 6 bases and J by 0 bases, 8 bases remained unmatched. CDR3 length: 14 amino acids. Germline CDR1 and CDR2: DFQATT and SNEGSKA (reference sequence).

The chain carries TRBV6-5 and TRBJ2-5; D tentatively reads TRBD1 or TRBD2 (5 bases each). The CDR3 covers 15 residues. Germline V gives CDR1 MNHEY, CDR2 SVGAGI. Trimming took 5 bases from V and 4 from J, leaving 17 bases between them. CDR3 sequence: CASSGLSAGTETQYF. CDR3 DNA: TGTGCCAGCAGTGGGCTCTCCGCTGGGACAGAGACCCAGTACTTC.

V is TRBV28 and J is TRBJ2-3, with 12 bases matching TRBD1. The V segment lost 6 bases and the J segment 6 bases; nucleotides outside the gene matches: 7. The germline V gene encodes CDR1 MDHEN and CDR2 SYDVKM. The CDR3 runs 15 residues. The CDR3 region is CASSPGTGGWDTQYF. CDR3 bases: TGTGCCAGCAGCCCCGGGACAGGGGGCTGGGATACGCAGTATTTT.

The chain couples TRBV13 to TRBJ2-5; 7 bases are a match to TRBD2. The germline V gene encodes CDR1 PRHDT and CDR2 FYEKMQ (reference sequence). With V trimmed by 0 bases and J by 0 bases, 10 bases remained unmatched. This CDR3 comprises 18 residues. CDR3 sequence (DNA): TGTGCCAGCAGCTTAGGGTCTACGGGGGGTCCGTACCAAGAGACCCAGTACTTC. Encoded protein: CASSLGSTGGPYQETQYF.

About this clonotype itself: An end of the junction does not agree with germline; a read error may underlie this. The rearrangement joins TRBV2 to TRBJ2-5; D remains ambiguous. This CDR3 spans 14 amino acids. Looked up from germline, CDR1 is SNHLY and CDR2 is FYNNEI. CDR3 amino acids: CASSRVGPQEAQYF. The CDR3 DNA sequence: TGTGCCAGCAGCCGCGTCGGCCCCCAAGAGGCCCAGTACTTC. The full variable domain, its missing parts supplied by reference TRBV2 and TRBJ2-5, is EPEVTQTPSHQVTQMGQEVILRCVPISNHLYFYWYRQILGQKVEFLVSFYNNEISEKSEIFDDQFSVERPDGSNFTLKIRSTKLEDSAMYFCASSRVGPQEAQYFGPGTRLLVL.

This clonotype was seen only a few times. V usage is TRBV12-3 or TRBV12-4 and J usage is TRBJ1-2; D is unclear. The CDR3 runs 12 residues. The ends were cut back, 7 bases at V and 8 bases at J, with 14 bases in the middle. In DNA form, the CDR3 reads TGTGCCAGCACCCTGGGGAGCAACGGCTACACCTTC. Its protein is CASTLGSNGYTF.

The chain uses TRBV29-1 and TRBJ2-4, with D possibly being TRBD1 or TRBD2 (6 bases each). Germline V CDR1 and CDR2: SQVTM, ANQGSEA. Trimming removed 3 bases from V and 1 base from J, with 19 bases in between. The CDR3 has 17 residues. This chain's CDR3 is CSVEVEWGAGAKNIQYF. For the CDR3, the DNA is TGCAGCGTTGAGGTGGAGTGGGGGGCAGGTGCCAAAAACATTCAGTACTTC.

The chain is built from TRBV10-3 and TRBJ1-2; D is uncertain. V was pared by 3 bases and J by 6 bases, with 20 bases between. Germline V gene sequence: CDR1 ENHRY, CDR2 SYGVKD. This CDR3 is 16 amino acids long. The CDR3 here is CAISDHANPDGNGYTF. The CDR3 DNA is TGTGCCATCAGTGACCACGCGAATCCTGATGGCAATGGCTACACCTTC.

This chain joins TRBV20-1 and TRBJ1-1; perhaps TRBD1 as D (5 bases). Germline CDR1 DFQATT, CDR2 SNEGSKA (reference sequence). This CDR3 spans 14 amino acids. The germline V and J ends were trimmed by 1 base and 5 bases, with 14 bases remaining between them. CDR3 coding DNA: TGCAGTGCTAGAGGTAGGGGCAGTAAGACTGAAGCTTTCTTT. This gives the protein CSARGRGSKTEAFF.

The chain recombines TRBV27 with TRBJ2-5; 9 bases match TRBD1. The end of the DNA fits TRBJ2-7 better, so the J call may be wrong. The CDR3 totals 14 residues. Germline V gene sequence: CDR1 MNHEY, CDR2 SMNVEV (reference sequence). The CDR3: CASSSVGQGYEQYF. The CDR3 DNA follows: TGTGCCAGCAGTTCCGTGGGACAGGGCTACGAGCAGTACTTC.

This chain uses TRBV6-5 with TRBJ2-3; D is uncertain. This CDR3 comprises 13 residues. Germline values: CDR1 MNHEY, CDR2 SVGAGI. V shed 7 bases and J shed 2 bases, with 10 bases lying between them. This chain's CDR3 is CASTGSFTDTQYF. Here the CDR3 DNA reads TGTGCCAGCACGGGCAGCTTCACAGATACGCAGTATTTT.

This clonotype has only a few counts. This chain uses TRBV10-3 with TRBJ2-5, with TRBD2 matching 8 bases. Germline V gene sequence: CDR1 ENHRY, CDR2 SYGVKD. The CDR3 is 14 residues long. V trimming: 4 bases; J trimming: 3 bases; junction bases outside the gene matches: 4. The DNA for the CDR3 is TGTGCCATCAGTGCGTCGGGAGGGAAAGAGACCCAGTACTTC. Translated, it gives CAISASGGKETQYF.

The V gene is TRBV6-2 or TRBV6-3, the J gene TRBJ1-1; unclear D gene. The V gene's germline CDR1 is MNHEY and CDR2 SVGEGT. This CDR3 spans 12 amino acids. Trimming pared 6 bases from V and 7 bases from J, leaving 12 bases between. The CDR3: CASRPPGIEAFF. The CDR3 region has the DNA TGTGCCAGCAGGCCCCCTGGGATTGAAGCTTTCTTT.